This record looks at one T cell receptor beta chain sequence and its context. Its antigen is unidentified. From germline, CDR1 is MGHRA and CDR2 YSYEKL. The trim removed 5 bases at V and 6 bases at J, leaving 7 bases unmatched. The CDR3 loop spans 15 amino acids. These data belong to a study of cytomegalovirus exposure and HLA in healthy donors. Findings of the study overall: At a 0.05 false discovery rate, a later analysis found some 18,000 TCR beta sequences to be associated with HLA alleles. Later analysis showed most CMV-associated TCR beta chains appearing HLA-restricted. Sequencing probably produced one cluster of sequence variants that were highly shared.

60 Vbeta and 13 Jbeta primers were used in PCR. Assay used: immunoSEQ multiplex PCR; TCRdb lists only in-frame clones, some missing. The repertoire has about 140,000 clones, around 73% of them found once; the top ten carry about 15%. This chain joins TRBV4-1 and TRBJ2-5; TRBD2 matches at 12 bases. The specimen was PBMCs. The sequence derives from a human donor in good health. The CDR3 spells CASSSGLAGIQTQYF. For the CDR3, the DNA is TGCGCCAGCAGCTCGGGACTAGCGGGTATACAGACCCAGTACTTC.